This T cell receptor beta chain is from a study of T cell responses to AZD1222 COVID-19 vaccine. General study findings and limits: Breadth and depth of Spike-specific TCRs rose after two AZD1222 doses. Repertoires in all cases were sampled only once the peak T cell response had passed.

Data came from immunoSEQ multiplex PCR; TCRdb stores just in-frame clones and leaves some out. The sample has 130,000 to 150,000 clones, over 75% seen once. V shed 2 bases, J shed 5 bases, and the junction held 9 bases outside the gene matches. The CDR3 covers 15 residues. In germline, CDR1 is SGHDT, CDR2 YYEEEE. A remark on this clone: Its specificity is not known.

Sequenced here: peripheral blood, sampled on day 0 of AZD1222 vaccination. The chain uses TRBV5-6 and TRBJ2-7; TRBD1 matches 8 bases. The clonotype comes from an adult in good health. The CDR3 region has the DNA TGTGCCAGCAGCTTCACGGCAGGGGGCGAAAACGAGCAGTACTTC. The encoded protein is CASSFTAGGENEQYF.